A single sample is the source of the 30 T cell receptor beta chains below, sequenced in a study of T cells after yellow fever vaccination. TCRdb re-derived calls from the 5' RACE reads in MiXCR, one entry per CDR3 protein. The sample includes fewer than 350,000 distinct CDR3 sequences, around 4.3% of them seen just once. The specimen comprised PBMCs, sampled 15 days after the yellow fever booster vaccination. These receptors were obtained from a man in his late teens or twenties who received the YFV17D yellow fever vaccine.

This clonotype appeared a few times. This chain connects TRBV12-3 or TRBV12-4 to TRBJ1-2; the D is unclear. Trimming stripped 1 base from V and 3 bases from J, with 6 bases between. The CDR3 runs 13 residues. The CDR3 spells CASSLEVYYGYTF. Here the CDR3 DNA reads TGTGCCAGCAGTTTAGAGGTGTACTATGGCTACACCTTC.

In its sample, this clonotype was seen many times. CDR3 loop: CASSVRDSRETQYF. The CDR3 DNA sequence: TGTGCCAGCAGCGTAAGGGACAGCCGGGAGACCCAGTACTTC. The V and J genes are TRBV5-6 and TRBJ2-5, with 7 bases that match TRBD1. V was pared by 4 bases and J by 5 bases, with 8 bases of the junction left unmatched. The CDR3 totals 14 residues. CDR1 and CDR2 (germline): SGHDT, YYEEEE.

This clonotype was seen a handful of times. The rearrangement uses TRBV5-1 and TRBJ2-7, with D possibly being TRBD1 or TRBD2 (6 bases each). The CDR3 sequence is 14 residues long. Germline-derived CDR1 and CDR2 are SGHRS and YFSETQ. The V and J ends lost 4 bases and 2 bases respectively, with 13 bases between them. CDR3 coding DNA: TGCGCCAGCAGCCCGAGGGGGGTTCCCTACGAGCAGTACTTC. Its translation is CASSPRGVPYEQYF.

V usage is TRBV6-5 and J usage is TRBJ2-6; D remains unclear. Per germline, CDR1 MNHEY and CDR2 SVGAGI. This CDR3 contains 17 residues. Trimming pared 2 bases from V and 4 bases from J, leaving 15 bases between. The CDR3 DNA is TGTGCCAGCAGTTACAGCAGCCCCCCCTTGGGGGCCAACGTCCTGACTTTC. Its protein product is CASSYSSPPLGANVLTF.

The chain recombines TRBV6-5 with TRBJ1-5, with D unclear. The V end was cut by 4 bases, the J end by 4 bases, with 8 bases between. Germline V gene sequence: CDR1 MNHEY, CDR2 SVGAGI. The length of the CDR3 is 13 residues. CDR3 DNA sequence: TGTGCCAGCAGTTGGAGGCCGAATCAGCCCCAGCATTTT. Translating gives CASSWRPNQPQHF.

This clonotype was observed a handful of times. The V call is TRBV6-1, the J call TRBJ2-7; 8 nucleotides line up with TRBD2. The germline CDR1 and CDR2 sequences are MNHNS and SASEGT. The CDR3 is 17 residues long. The junction had 16 bases not matched to a gene; V was cut back by 4 bases and J by 5 bases. DNA of the CDR3: TGTGCCAGCAGTGCCTCCGACCGGGGGGGGCAGGCGGACGAGCAGTACGTC. This gives the protein CASSASDRGGQADEQYV.

This clonotype was observed a handful of times. CDR3 residues: CASSLDRGNIQYF. CDR3 nucleotide sequence: TGCGCCAGCAGCCTAGACAGGGGAAACATTCAGTACTTC. The chain carries TRBV4-3 and TRBJ2-4; TRBD1 matches 8 bases. The CDR3 length is 13 residues. Germline CDR1 and CDR2: LGHNA and YSLEER. V shed 4 bases and J 6 bases; nucleotides not matched to a gene: 2.

The chain carries TRBV5-1 and TRBJ2-5; 8 positions agree with TRBD1. With V trimmed by 4 bases and J by 2 bases, 7 bases remained unmatched. This CDR3 region has 15 residues. Germline assignment: CDR1 SGHRS and CDR2 YFSETQ. The CDR3 coding sequence is TGCGCCAGCAGCGTCTGGGACAGGCCACAAGAGACCCAGTACTTC. Translation: CASSVWDRPQETQYF.

This clonotype was seen ten or more times. The chain couples TRBV27 to TRBJ2-3; 9 positions match TRBD2. The V gene end was trimmed by 6 bases and the J gene end by 8 bases; junction bases not matched to a gene: 6. The CDR3 sequence is 13 residues long. Germline loops: CDR1 MNHEY, CDR2 SMNVEV (reference sequence). Here the CDR3 reads CASSAGGTGTQYF. Here the CDR3 DNA reads TGTGCCAGCAGCGCGGGGGGGACGGGTACGCAGTATTTT.

In its sample, this clonotype was seen many times. The chain has TRBV6-2 or TRBV6-3 and TRBJ1-5; perhaps TRBD1 as D (5 bases). Trimming took 2 bases from V and 4 from J, leaving 15 bases between them. Per germline, CDR1 MNHEY and CDR2 SVGEGT. This CDR3 comprises 16 residues. The CDR3 DNA sequence: TGTGCCAGCAGTTACCAAAACATGGGGCGGAATCAGCCCCAGCATTTT. It is translated as CASSYQNMGRNQPQHF.

This clonotype was observed a handful of times. This chain uses TRBV28 with TRBJ2-5; D possibly corresponds to TRBD1 (6 bases). V lost 4 bases and J lost 5, with 14 bases in between. Germline CDR1 reads MDHEN; CDR2 reads SYDVKM. CDR3 size: 14 residues. In DNA form, the CDR3 reads TGTGCCAGCAGTTCCCGAGGGGGTTTTGAGACCCAGTACTTC. Protein product: CASSSRGGFETQYF.

The gene calls are TRBV4-2 and TRBJ2-7; a possible D gene is TRBD1 (6 bases). Trimming took off 4 bases at V and 0 bases at J, with 10 bases between the two ends. The CDR3 loop spans 14 amino acids. Per the germline V gene, CDR1 is LGHNA and CDR2 is YNFKEQ. The CDR3 is CASSPGHNSYEQYF. In DNA, the CDR3 is TGTGCCAGCAGCCCGGGACACAACTCCTACGAGCAGTACTTC.

V is TRBV20-1 and J is TRBJ1-1; D remains ambiguous. This CDR3 region has 16 residues. Germline loops: CDR1 DFQATT, CDR2 SNEGSKA (reference sequence). Trimming stripped 5 bases from V and 1 base from J, with 20 bases between. This chain's CDR3 is CSAALLYARRNTEAFF. Here the CDR3 DNA reads TGCAGTGCTGCCTTATTATACGCCAGGAGGAACACTGAAGCTTTCTTT.

This chain links TRBV19 with TRBJ1-2; no clear D. Germline CDR1 and CDR2: LNHDA and SQIVND (reference sequence). CDR3 size: 12 residues. With 7 bases removed from V and 2 bases from J, the gap between germline ends came to 8 bases. CDR3 nucleotides: TGTGCCAGTAATCAAAGGAACTATGGCTACACCTTC. This translates into CASNQRNYGYTF.

In its sample, this clonotype was seen many times. The rearrangement joins TRBV10-3 to TRBJ2-6, with D perhaps TRBD2 (5 bases). The V end lost 2 bases, the J end lost 2 bases, and 19 bases lay between the germline ends. The CDR3 totals 19 residues. Germline V gene sequence: CDR1 ENHRY, CDR2 SYGVKD. CDR3 bases: TGTGCCATCAGTGAGCAGCCGGGAACGCACCTCCCTGGGGCCAACGTCCTGACTTTC. Amino acid sequence: CAISEQPGTHLPGANVLTF.

This clonotype was seen once. A single base separates this from a much larger clone, so it may be a read error. The rearrangement joins TRBV5-1 to TRBJ1-2; D gene unclear. The CDR3 totals 12 residues. Per germline, CDR1 SGHRS and CDR2 YFSETQ. The V end was cut by 4 bases, the J end by 8 bases, with 12 bases between. The CDR3: CASSPNKEGYTF. The CDR3 DNA follows: TGCGCCAGCAGCCCAAACAAGGAGGGCTACACCTTC.

This clonotype was counted many times. The chain uses TRBV29-1 and TRBJ1-3, with unresolved D. Germline assignment: CDR1 SQVTM and CDR2 ANQGSEA. V was pared by 6 bases and J by 2 bases, with 5 bases between. This CDR3 has 11 residues. CDR3: CSVDAGNTIYF. CDR3 in DNA: TGCAGCGTGGACGCTGGAAACACCATATATTTT.

This clonotype was seen many times. This rearrangement joins TRBV20-1 to TRBJ1-4; a possible D gene is TRBD1 (6 bases). This CDR3 is built from 15 residues. V lost 0 bases, J lost 4 bases, and 12 bases lay in between. Germline CDR1 is DFQATT and CDR2 is SNEGSKA (reference sequence). This chain's CDR3 is CSARDPRGGNEKLFF. The CDR3 DNA reads as TGCAGTGCTAGAGATCCTAGGGGGGGTAATGAAAAACTGTTTTTT.

V and J are TRBV4-2 and TRBJ2-1; D may correspond to TRBD1 or TRBD2 (6 bases each). Looked up from germline, CDR1 is LGHNA and CDR2 is YNFKEQ. This CDR3 comprises 13 residues. The V and J ends lost 3 bases and 9 bases respectively, with 12 bases between them. The CDR3 nucleotides are TGTGCCAGCAGCCAGCAACAGGGAGGTGAGCAGTTCTTC. This sequence encodes CASSQQQGGEQFF.

Concerning this clonotype: Mismatch with germline at one junction end may stem from a read error. The rearrangement links TRBV2 to TRBJ2-7; a weak D match, TRBD1 (6 bases). This CDR3 contains 13 residues. CDR1 and CDR2 (germline): SNHLY, FYNNEI. CDR3 nucleotides: TGTGCCAGCCGTGACACAGGGCCTGCCGAGCAGTACTTC. This codes for CASRDTGPAEQYF.

This clonotype was observed many times. This sequence joins TRBV6-2 or TRBV6-3 and TRBJ2-1, with 8 bases identical to TRBD2. The CDR3 is 15 amino acids. The germline V gene encodes CDR1 MNHEY and CDR2 SVGEGT. V gave up 6 bases and J gave up 6 bases; unmatched junction bases: 10. Here the CDR3 reads CASRESGGHLNEQFF. CDR3 coding DNA: TGTGCCAGCAGAGAGAGCGGGGGCCACCTCAATGAGCAGTTCTTC.

There are a few counts of this clonotype. The J gene is TRBJ2-7, the V gene TRBV10-3, with D unresolved. The CDR3 sequence is 12 residues long. Trimming left V 8 bases short and J 5 bases short, with 13 bases between. CDR1 is ENHRY, CDR2 SYGVKD, per germline. The CDR3 loop is CAIGVAPDEQYV. The CDR3 nucleotides read TGTGCCATCGGTGTGGCGCCTGACGAGCAGTACGTC.

This clonotype showed up many times. The chain couples TRBV7-2 to TRBJ2-7; D is unresolved. Per germline, CDR1 SGHTA and CDR2 FQGNSA. The CDR3 contains 15 residues. Trimming removed 2 bases from V and 0 bases from J, with 11 bases in between. CDR3 nucleotide sequence: TGTGCCAGCAGCTTATCGCTGGTTATCTCCTACGAGCAGTACTTC. Protein: CASSLSLVISYEQYF.

In this sample, this clonotype turned up a few times. The chain combines TRBV6-5 with TRBJ1-3, with no clear D. The CDR3 has 16 residues. Deletions cut 2 bases from V and 0 bases from J, with 11 bases between. CDR1 and CDR2 from the germline V gene are MNHEY and SVGAGI. CDR3 sequence (DNA): TGTGCCAGCAGTTACAAGCCCGGTTACTCTGGAAACACCATATATTTT. Protein sequence: CASSYKPGYSGNTIYF.

The chain has TRBV20-1 and TRBJ2-7; 10 bases are shared with TRBD2. The germline V gene encodes CDR1 DFQATT and CDR2 SNEGSKA (reference sequence). V gave up 6 bases and J gave up 0 bases; unmatched junction bases: 8. The CDR3 runs to 15 residues. The CDR3 reads CSAGPGTSASYEQYF. CDR3 nucleotide sequence: TGCAGTGCGGGACCCGGGACTAGCGCCTCCTACGAGCAGTACTTC.

This clonotype was counted a few times. This CDR3 reads CSGRDRSVDGEEKKETQYF. The CDR3 DNA sequence: TGCAGCGGTCGGGACAGGTCAGTCGACGGGGAAGAAAAGAAAGAGACCCAGTACTTC. The chain links TRBV29-1 to TRBJ2-5; 8 bases fit TRBD1. After removal of 7 bases from V and 3 bases from J, the junction contained 25 bases not matched to a gene. The germline CDR1 and CDR2 sequences are SQVTM and ANQGSEA. CDR3 length: 19 residues.

This clonotype was seen many times. The gene calls are TRBV3-1 and TRBJ2-5, with 11 bases aligning to TRBD2. The CDR3 consists of 14 residues. The germline V gene encodes CDR1 LGHDT and CDR2 YNNKEL (reference sequence). The V and J ends lost 2 bases and 5 bases, in that order; junction bases with no gene match: 1. The CDR3 sequence: CASSQRTSGETQYF. CDR3 bases: TGTGCCAGCAGCCAACGGACTAGCGGGGAGACCCAGTACTTC.

This clonotype was found a few times. The chain recombines TRBV4-2 with TRBJ1-1; D may be TRBD1 (5 bases). The germline gives CDR1 LGHNA, CDR2 YNFKEQ. CDR3 length equals 14 residues. Trimming removed 5 bases at V and 4 bases at J, with 14 bases between. CDR3 region: CASSIGGSGTEAFF. CDR3 nucleotide sequence: TGTGCCAGCAGCATCGGGGGGTCGGGCACTGAAGCTTTCTTT.

In its sample, this clonotype was seen a few times. This rearrangement joins TRBV12-3 or TRBV12-4 to TRBJ2-1; 8 nucleotides align to TRBD2. V lost 2 bases to trimming and J lost 5 bases; unmatched junction nucleotides: 5. CDR3 length equals 15 residues. CDR3 region: CASSLPSGGDNEQFF. The CDR3 bases are TGTGCCAGCAGTTTACCCAGCGGGGGAGACAATGAGCAGTTCTTC.

The chain is built from TRBV5-5 and TRBJ2-5; possibly TRBD1 or TRBD2 for D (5 bases each). The germline V gene has CDR1 SGHKS and CDR2 YYEKEE (reference sequence). Trimming removed 0 bases at V and 3 bases at J, with 18 bases between. This CDR3 has 17 amino acids. CDR3 residues: CASSLAYLGRQKETQYF. The DNA of the CDR3 is TGTGCCAGCAGCTTGGCCTACCTGGGACGGCAGAAAGAGACCCAGTACTTC.